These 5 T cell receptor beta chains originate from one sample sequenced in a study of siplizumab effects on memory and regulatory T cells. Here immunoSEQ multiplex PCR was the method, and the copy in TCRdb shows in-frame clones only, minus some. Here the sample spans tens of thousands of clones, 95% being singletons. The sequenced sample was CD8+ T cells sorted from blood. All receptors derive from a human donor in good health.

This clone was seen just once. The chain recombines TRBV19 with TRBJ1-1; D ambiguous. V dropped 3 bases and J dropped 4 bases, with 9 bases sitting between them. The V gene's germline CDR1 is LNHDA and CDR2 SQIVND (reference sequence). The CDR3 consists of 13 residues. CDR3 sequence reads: CASSIGQITEAFF. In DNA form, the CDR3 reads TGTGCCAGTAGTATTGGGCAGATCACTGAAGCTTTCTTT.

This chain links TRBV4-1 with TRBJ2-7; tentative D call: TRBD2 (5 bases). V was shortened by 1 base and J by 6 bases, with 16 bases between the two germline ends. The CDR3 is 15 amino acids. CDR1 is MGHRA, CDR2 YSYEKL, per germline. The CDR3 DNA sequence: TGCGCCAGCAGCCAAGGAACTAGGCGGATGGGCGAGCAGTACTTC. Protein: CASSQGTRRMGEQYF.

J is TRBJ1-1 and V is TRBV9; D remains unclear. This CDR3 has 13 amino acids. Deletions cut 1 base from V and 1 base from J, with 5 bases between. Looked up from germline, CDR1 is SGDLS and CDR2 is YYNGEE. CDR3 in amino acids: CASSVMTNTEAFF. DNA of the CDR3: TGTGCCAGCAGCGTAATGACGAACACTGAAGCTTTCTTT.

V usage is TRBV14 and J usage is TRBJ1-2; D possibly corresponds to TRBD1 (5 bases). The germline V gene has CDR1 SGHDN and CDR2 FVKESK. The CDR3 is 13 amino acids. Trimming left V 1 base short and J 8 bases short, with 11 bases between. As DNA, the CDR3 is TGTGCCAGCAGCCAAGTATCAGGGAGCGGCTACACCTTC. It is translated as CASSQVSGSGYTF.

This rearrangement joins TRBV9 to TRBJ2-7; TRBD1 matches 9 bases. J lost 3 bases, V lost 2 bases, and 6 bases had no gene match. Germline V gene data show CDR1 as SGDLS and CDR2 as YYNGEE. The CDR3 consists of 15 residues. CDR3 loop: CASSVGDRVDYEQYF. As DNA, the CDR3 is TGTGCCAGCAGCGTCGGGGACAGGGTAGACTACGAGCAGTACTTC.